The clone carrying this TCR beta chain appeared a single time. Its antigen is still unknown. This specimen belongs to a study of cytomegalovirus exposure and HLA in healthy donors. Overall study context: An early release of data contained some 80 million unique TCRs, which came from HLA-typed donors.

PCR employed 60 Vbeta and 13 Jbeta primers. The method was immunoSEQ multiplex PCR; TCRdb's version includes in-frame clones alone and lacks a portion of them. The sample has 98,000 or so clones, 78% seen once. The CDR3 consists of 15 residues. CDR1 and CDR2 (germline): SQVTM, ANQGSEA. Notes on the study in general: In an earlier analysis, about 90% or about 30%: the productive usage of most TCR beta V segments.

The rearrangement links TRBV29-1 to TRBJ2-5, with D possibly TRBD1 on 5 matching bases. The J call may be wrong; the DNA end is better matched by TRBJ2-7. This sequence originates from a woman aged 40 to 50 in good health and CMV-seronegative. Sequenced input: PBMCs. The CDR3 loop is CSVEAVKGQGSEQYF. CDR3 sequence (DNA): TGCAGCGTTGAAGCGGTTAAGGGGCAGGGCTCCGAGCAGTACTTC.